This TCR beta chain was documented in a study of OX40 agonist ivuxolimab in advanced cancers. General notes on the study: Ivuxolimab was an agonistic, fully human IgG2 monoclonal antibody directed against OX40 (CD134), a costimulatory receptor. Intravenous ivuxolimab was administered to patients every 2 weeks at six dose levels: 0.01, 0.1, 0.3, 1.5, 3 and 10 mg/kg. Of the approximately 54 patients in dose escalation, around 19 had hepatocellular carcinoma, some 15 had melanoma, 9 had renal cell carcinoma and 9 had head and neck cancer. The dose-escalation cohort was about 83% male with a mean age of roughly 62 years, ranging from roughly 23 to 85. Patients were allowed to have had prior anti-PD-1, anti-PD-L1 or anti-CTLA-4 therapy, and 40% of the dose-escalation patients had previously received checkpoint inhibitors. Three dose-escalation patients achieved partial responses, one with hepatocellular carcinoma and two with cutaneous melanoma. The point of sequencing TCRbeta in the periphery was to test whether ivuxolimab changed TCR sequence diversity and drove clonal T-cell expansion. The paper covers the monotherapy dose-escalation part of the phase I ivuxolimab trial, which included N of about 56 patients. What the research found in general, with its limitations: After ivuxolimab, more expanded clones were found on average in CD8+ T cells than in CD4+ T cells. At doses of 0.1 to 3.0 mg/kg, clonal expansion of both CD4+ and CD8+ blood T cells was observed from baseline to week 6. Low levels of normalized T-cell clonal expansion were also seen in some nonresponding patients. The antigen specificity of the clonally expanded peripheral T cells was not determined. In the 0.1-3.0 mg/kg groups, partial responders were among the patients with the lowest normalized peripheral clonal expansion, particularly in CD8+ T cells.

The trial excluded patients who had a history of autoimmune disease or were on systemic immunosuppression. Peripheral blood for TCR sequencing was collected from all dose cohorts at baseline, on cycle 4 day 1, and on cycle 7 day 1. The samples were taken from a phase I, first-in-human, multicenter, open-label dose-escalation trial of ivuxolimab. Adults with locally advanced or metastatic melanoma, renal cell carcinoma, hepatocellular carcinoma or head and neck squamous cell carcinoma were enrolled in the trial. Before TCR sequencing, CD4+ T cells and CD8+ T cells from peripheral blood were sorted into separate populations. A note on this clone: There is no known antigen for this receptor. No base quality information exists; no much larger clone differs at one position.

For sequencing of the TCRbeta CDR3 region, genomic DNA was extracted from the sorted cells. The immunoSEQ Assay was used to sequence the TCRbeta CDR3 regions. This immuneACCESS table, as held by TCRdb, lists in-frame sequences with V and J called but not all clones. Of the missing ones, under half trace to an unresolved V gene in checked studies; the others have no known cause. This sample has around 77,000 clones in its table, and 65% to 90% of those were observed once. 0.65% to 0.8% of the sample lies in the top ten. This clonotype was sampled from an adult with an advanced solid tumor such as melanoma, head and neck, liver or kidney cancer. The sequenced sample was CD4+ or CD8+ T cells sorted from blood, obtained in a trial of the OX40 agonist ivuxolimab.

At the DNA level, the sequence is TGTGCCAGCAGTTCCTCGTCCGGTCGGATGCCCCAGCATTTT. Its translation is CASSSSSGRMPQHF. Recombination connected TRBV6-6 to TRBJ1-5, with no D gene named confidently. The germline V gene (reference sequence) provides CDR1 MNHNY and CDR2 SVGAGI. The V and J ends are trimmed by 4 bases and 9 bases, leaving 16 bases between them. From the cysteine through the phenylalanine, the CDR3 covers 14 amino acids. The entry retains the CDR3 DNA only, 42 bases that are in frame from base 1.